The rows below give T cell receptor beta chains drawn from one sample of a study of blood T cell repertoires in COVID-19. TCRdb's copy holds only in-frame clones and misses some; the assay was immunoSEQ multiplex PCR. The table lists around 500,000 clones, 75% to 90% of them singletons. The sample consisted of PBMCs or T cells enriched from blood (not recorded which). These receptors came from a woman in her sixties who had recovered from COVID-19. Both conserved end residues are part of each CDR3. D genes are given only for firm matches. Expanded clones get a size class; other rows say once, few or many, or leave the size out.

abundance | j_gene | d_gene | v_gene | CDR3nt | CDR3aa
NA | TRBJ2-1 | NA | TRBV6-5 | TGTGCCAGCCGACGACAGACCTACAATGAGCAGTTCTTC | CASRRQTYNEQFF
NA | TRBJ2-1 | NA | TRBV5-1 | TGCGCCAGCAGCTTGGCCGGGCAGGGTCCCTACAATGAGCAGTTCTTC | CASSLAGQGPYNEQFF
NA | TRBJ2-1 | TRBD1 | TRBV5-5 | TGTGCCAGCAGCACATCCGACAGGGGAGGCTACAATGAGCAGTTCTTC | CASSTSDRGGYNEQFF
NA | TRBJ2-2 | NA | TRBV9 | TGTGCCAGCAGCGTCCTACTCACCGGGGAGCTGTTTTTT | CASSVLLTGELFF
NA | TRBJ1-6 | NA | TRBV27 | TGTAGCAGCGCCGGCTCCTATAATTCACCCCTCCACTTT | CSSAGSYNSPLHF
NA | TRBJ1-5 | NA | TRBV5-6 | TGTGCCAGCAGCTTTTCTGCTCGCTCGAGCAGCAATCAGCCCCAGCATTTT | CASSFSARSSSNQPQHF
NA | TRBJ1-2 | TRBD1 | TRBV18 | TGTGCCAGCTCACCCGGGACAGGGCGATCCGACTATGGCTACACCTTC | CASSPGTGRSDYGYTF
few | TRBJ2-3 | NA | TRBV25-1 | TGTGCCAGCAGTCCGTGGGGCAATACGCAGTATTTT | CASSPWGNTQYF
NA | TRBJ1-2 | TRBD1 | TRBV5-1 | TGCGCCAGCAGCCGGGGGACAGGGGAGGGCTACACCTTC | CASSRGTGEGYTF
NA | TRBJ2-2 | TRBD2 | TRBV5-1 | TGCGCCAGCAGCTCCGGGGCCGGGGGGGTAACCGGGGAGCTGTTTTTT | CASSSGAGGVTGELFF
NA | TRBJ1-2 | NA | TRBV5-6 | TGTGCCAGCAGACCTGGTAGGGGTGGAGGCTACACCTTC | CASRPGRGGGYTF
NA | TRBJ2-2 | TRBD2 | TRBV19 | TGTGCCAGTCGTCCGCGCCTCGGGGGGGGGCTGAGGACCGGGGAGCTGTTTTTT | CASRPRLGGGLRTGELFF
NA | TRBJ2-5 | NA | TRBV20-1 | TGCAGTGCGTATAGTAAAGAGACCCAGTACTTC | CSAYSKETQYF
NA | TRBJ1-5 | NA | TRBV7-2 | TGTGCCAGCAGCTTAGGGCTTTATAGCAATCAGCCCCAGCATTTT | CASSLGLYSNQPQHF
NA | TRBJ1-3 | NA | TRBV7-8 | TGTGCCAGCAGCTTAGTAGGAGGACAGCTCTCTGGAAACACCATATATTTT | CASSLVGGQLSGNTIYF